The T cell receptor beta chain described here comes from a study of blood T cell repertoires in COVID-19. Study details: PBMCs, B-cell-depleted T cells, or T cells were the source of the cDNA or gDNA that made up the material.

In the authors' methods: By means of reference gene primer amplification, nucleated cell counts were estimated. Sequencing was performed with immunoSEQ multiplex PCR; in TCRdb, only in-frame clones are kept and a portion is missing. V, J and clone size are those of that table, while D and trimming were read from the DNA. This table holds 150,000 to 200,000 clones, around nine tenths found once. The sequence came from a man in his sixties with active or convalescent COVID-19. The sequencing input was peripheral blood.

The CDR3 sequence is CASSPTGANQPQHF. Here the CDR3 DNA reads TGTGCCAGCTCACCGACAGGGGCTAATCAGCCCCAGCATTTT. V and J are TRBV18 and TRBJ1-5, with TRBD1 identical over 8 bases. With 3 bases clipped from V and 4 bases from J, the junction kept 2 bases outside the gene matches. The length of the CDR3 is 14 residues. Looked up from germline, CDR1 is KGHSH and CDR2 is LQKENI.